The rows below give T cell receptor beta chains drawn from one sample of a study of patients and donors after allogeneic stem cell transplantation. TCRdb re-called the RT-PCR reads with MiXCR, one entry per CDR3 protein. The sample records fewer than 500,000 distinct CDR3 sequences, 16% being singletons. The sequenced sample consisted of blood, either unsorted or a sorted T cell fraction (not recorded which). Receptors originate from a human donor who was either an allogeneic HSCT recipient or a stem cell or donor lymphocyte infusion donor (not recorded which). It is not recorded whose cells these are; they may come from a transplant donor. Both conserved end residues are part of each CDR3. Each record gives: D gene, clone size, J gene, CDR3 length, V gene, CDR3 protein, CDR3 DNA. The D gene is left open where the match is weak. Some rows mark clone size as missing; the rest say once, few, many or name a class of expanded clone.

d_call: NA; clone_size: NA; j_call: TRBJ1-5; cdr3_length: 13; v_call: TRBV18; cdr3_aa: CASSPFRGQPQHF; cdr3_nt: TGTGCCAGCTCACCATTCAGAGGTCAGCCCCAGCATTTT
d_call: TRBD1; clone_size: many; j_call: TRBJ1-1; cdr3_length: 14; v_call: TRBV9; cdr3_aa: CASSPGTANTEAFF; cdr3_nt: TGTGCCAGCAGCCCCGGGACAGCGAACACTGAAGCTTTCTTT
d_call: TRBD1; clone_size: many; j_call: TRBJ2-7; cdr3_length: 13; v_call: TRBV18; cdr3_aa: CASSAGQGYEQYF; cdr3_nt: TGTGCCAGCTCAGCGGGACAGGGGTACGAGCAGTACTTC
d_call: NA; clone_size: NA; j_call: TRBJ1-1; cdr3_length: 15; v_call: TRBV5-1; cdr3_aa: CASSLGGTTDTEAFF; cdr3_nt: TGCGCCAGCAGCTTGGGGGGCACAACCGACACTGAAGCTTTCTTT
d_call: NA; clone_size: NA; j_call: TRBJ2-5; cdr3_length: 13; v_call: TRBV7-2; cdr3_aa: CASSRRGRETQYF; cdr3_nt: TGTGCCAGCAGCCGGAGGGGTAGAGAGACCCAGTACTTC
d_call: NA; clone_size: many; j_call: TRBJ2-3; cdr3_length: 12; v_call: TRBV7-8; cdr3_aa: CASSITRDTQYF; cdr3_nt: TGTGCCAGCAGCATTACTAGAGATACGCAGTATTTT
d_call: TRBD1; clone_size: NA; j_call: TRBJ2-7; cdr3_length: 16; v_call: TRBV10-3; cdr3_aa: CAISGGDRGSFYEQYF; cdr3_nt: TGTGCCATCAGTGGGGGTGACAGGGGGTCGTTCTACGAGCAGTACTTC
d_call: NA; clone_size: few; j_call: TRBJ2-6; cdr3_length: 15; v_call: TRBV11-1; cdr3_aa: CASSAVPSGANVLTF; cdr3_nt: TGTGCCAGCAGCGCCGTCCCCTCTGGGGCCAACGTCCTGACTTTC
d_call: TRBD2; clone_size: few; j_call: TRBJ2-1; cdr3_length: 14; v_call: TRBV12-3/TRBV12-4; cdr3_aa: CASSPSGGNNEQFF; cdr3_nt: TGTGCCAGCAGTCCTAGCGGGGGGAACAATGAGCAGTTCTTC
d_call: TRBD1; clone_size: NA; j_call: TRBJ1-6; cdr3_length: 15; v_call: TRBV7-9; cdr3_aa: CASSKGDRENSPLHF; cdr3_nt: TGTGCCAGCAGCAAAGGGGACAGGGAGAATTCACCCCTCCACTTT
d_call: TRBD2; clone_size: NA; j_call: TRBJ2-1; cdr3_length: 17; v_call: TRBV20-1; cdr3_aa: CSARDLRRGISYNEQFF; cdr3_nt: TGCAGTGCTAGAGATTTAAGGCGGGGGATCTCCTACAATGAGCAGTTCTTC
d_call: NA; clone_size: few; j_call: TRBJ1-5; cdr3_length: 15; v_call: TRBV12-3/TRBV12-4; cdr3_aa: CASSLFQGGDQPQHF; cdr3_nt: TGTGCCAGCAGTTTATTTCAGGGCGGGGATCAGCCCCAGCATTTT